One T cell receptor (beta chain) is described in this entry. This clonotype has ten or more counts. Its target antigen remains unknown. No quality values exist for individual bases; no much larger clone is one base distant. TCR beta CDR3 regions were amplified from RNA transcripts for repertoire sequencing. The first round was an RT-PCR using HTBI primers with the Qiagen OneStep RT-PCR kit, and this first round was followed by a second-round multiplex PCR, then size selection and purification. Sequencing of the libraries was carried out on an Illumina HiSeq2000 in paired-end mode with 100 bp reads. Turning to the authors' computational methods: SOAPnuke was used for read processing, and reads with adapters, uncalled bases, a mean Phred below 15, or no exact constant-primer or identifier match were discarded. COPE v1.2.5 was used to merge high-quality paired reads. Unique nucleotide sequences were defined as clonotypes and aligned to IMGT TRB V, D and J references using MiTCR v1.1. Only V-J combinations with frequency above 0.0001 were analysed, covering around 99% of repertoires. For each V-J combination, a TCR clonal expansion and chaos score was defined as the ratio of F50 clonal expansion to chaos observed in the TCRdist matrix. Welch's t-statistics and random forest were used to narrow the features down to approximately twelve V-J combinations, which were then fed into a naive Bayes classifier. The Morisita-Horn index was used to measure how similar the thyroid and blood repertoires were. TCRdb reanalyzed the raw reads on its own, using fastp at Q25 for trimming and MiXCR for clone calling, and kept in-frame beta chains. CDR3 protein sequences are deduplicated, and each keeps its most common genes and DNA. TCRdb, rather than the study authors, made the V and J calls. A total of roughly 500,000 distinct CDR3 sequences appear in this sample, approximately 15% of them only once. The ten largest account for about 10% of the sample.

These data come from a study of Graves' ophthalmopathy and Graves' hyperthyroidism (dated by TCRdb to 2017 to 2018). Concerning the study at large: Peripheral blood was collected before any treatment was given, at the time of initial diagnosis. To explore V-J signatures distinguishing ophthalmopathy from hyperthyroidism, a discovery set of about a hundred patients (more than 40 ophthalmopathy, roughly 60 stable hyperthyroidism) was enrolled. In six hyperthyroidism patients, the T-cell repertoire of thyroid tissue was compared with the T-cell repertoire of blood. After sampling, hyperthyroidism patients received methimazole starting at 30 mg daily, and ophthalmopathy patients received high-dose intravenous methylprednisolone. TCR beta repertoire signatures were used to distinguish Graves' ophthalmopathy from Graves' hyperthyroidism and to predict progression to ophthalmopathy. The 100 or so discovery patients were divided at random into training and test sets in a 7:3 ratio. The independent validation cohort included about 20 hyperthyroidism patients plus 17 patients who later progressed from hyperthyroidism to ophthalmopathy. In total, 135 blood samples were TCR-sequenced: under 45 ophthalmopathy, roughly 77 hyperthyroidism and some 17 hyperthyroidism-to-ophthalmopathy patients.

The germline V gene specifies SGHAT as CDR1 and FQNNGV as CDR2. Between the V and J ends, shortened by 3 bases and 1 base respectively, the junction contains 24 bases. Its CDR3 holds 19 amino acids, cysteine through phenylalanine. CDR3 DNA is the only sequence kept; it has 57 bases, read in frame from the first base. Results the study describes overall, beyond this receptor: No statistical method was used to predetermine the sample size, and group allocation was not hidden from the investigators. Among expanded thyroid clonotypes with frequency above 0.001, most also showed up in blood, which suggests that blood repertoires may reflect the thyroid immune response. In cross-validation, the 13-signature model distinguished ophthalmopathy from stable hyperthyroidism with almost 90% sensitivity and 81% to 83% specificity, and in the test set the corresponding values were roughly 80% and 76%. In validation, the model predicted ophthalmopathy progression with about 70% sensitivity and around 72% specificity; approximately 12 predicted patients were CT-confirmed with GO in a median of 6.5 months.

Patients with ophthalmopathy had moderately to severely active disease, with a Clinical Activity Score of 3 or more, a NOSPECS grade of 4 or more, and a disease duration of less than 3 months. Anyone with other autoimmune diseases, uncontrolled infections, pregnancy or lactation was excluded from the study. Clinical symptoms, serum thyroxine, TRAb, thyroid ultrasound and orbital computed tomography were used for diagnosis. PBMCs were isolated from about 9 ml of fresh peripheral blood by Ficoll-Paque density gradient centrifugation. Total RNA was extracted using Trizol reagent, and RNA quality was checked on an Agilent 2100 Bioanalyzer.

The sample comprised blood. The chain couples TRBV11-2 to TRBJ2-5; the D gene is possibly TRBD2, with 6 bases matching. The TCR sequence derives from a woman in her twenties or thirties with Graves' ophthalmopathy. Donor details come from another sample of the same person, matched by shared clones. In nucleotide form, the sequence is TGTGCCAGCAGCTTGTCAAGGGTCCTTAGCGGAAATGTCCAAGAGACCCAGTACTTC. Its translation is CASSLSRVLSGNVQETQYF.